The next 32 T cell receptor beta chains were all read from a single sample in a study of blood T cell repertoires in COVID-19. Sequenced by immunoSEQ multiplex PCR; TCRdb stores in-frame clones only, minus some. Here the sample spans tens of thousands of clones, roughly 87% being singletons. Sequencing used peripheral blood. Receptors originate from a middle-aged man with COVID-19, enrolled during active disease.

The gene calls are TRBV7-2 and TRBJ2-7; TRBD2 is a possible D gene (5 bases). Trimming left V 5 bases short and J 2 bases short, with 16 bases between. This CDR3 comprises 15 residues. Looked up from germline, CDR1 is SGHTA and CDR2 is FQGNSA. CDR3 bases: TGTGCCAGCAGCCGGACCGGGAACTCACCCTACGAGCAGTACTTC. It specifies CASSRTGNSPYEQYF.

The chain's CDR3 is CASTGQGKKNTF. The CDR3 DNA follows: TGTGCCAGCACGGGACAGGGTAAGAAAAACACCTTC. This chain links TRBV6-4 with TRBJ1-2, with 9 bases fitting TRBD1. The CDR3 length is 12 residues. With 7 bases clipped from V and 12 bases from J, the junction kept 9 bases outside the gene matches. Germline V gene data show CDR1 as MRHNA and CDR2 as SNTAGT.

The chain recombines TRBV7-2 with TRBJ2-1, with D possibly TRBD2 on 6 matching bases. Trimming stripped 1 base from V and 2 bases from J, with 9 bases between. Germline lookup yields CDR1 SGHTA and CDR2 FQGNSA. This CDR3 region has 15 residues. CDR3 bases: TGTGCCAGCAGCTTAGGGGCGGGGCCCTACAATGAGCAGTTCTTC. As protein: CASSLGAGPYNEQFF.

In this sample, this clone turned up once. The V gene is TRBV19, the J gene TRBJ2-3, with no clear D. Germline CDR1 is LNHDA and CDR2 is SQIVND (reference sequence). Trimming cost V 1 base and J 0 bases, with 11 bases left between them. The CDR3 spans 16 residues. The CDR3 DNA sequence: TGTGCCAGTAGTATAGTCCCAGGTCCTAGCACAGATACGCAGTATTTT. Protein: CASSIVPGPSTDTQYF.

V gene TRBV29-1 combines with J gene TRBJ2-1, with TRBD1 as a possible D gene (6 bases). From germline, CDR1 is SQVTM and CDR2 ANQGSEA. This CDR3 is 13 amino acids long. V was cut by 5 bases and J by 4 bases, with 12 bases left in between. In nucleotides, the CDR3 is TGCAGCGTTATTAGGACAGCGTACAATGAGCAGTTCTTC. Its protein is CSVIRTAYNEQFF.

J is TRBJ2-7 and V is TRBV14; 8 positions agree with TRBD1. Germline assignment: CDR1 SGHDN and CDR2 FVKESK. The CDR3 has 15 amino acids. V was pared by 1 base and J by 7 bases, with 9 bases of the junction left unmatched. As DNA, the CDR3 is TGTGCCAGCAGCCAAGGAGGGACAGGTAGAGGGGAGCAGTACTTC. Translating it yields CASSQGGTGRGEQYF.

The V call is TRBV29-1, the J call TRBJ2-4; D not resolved. CDR1 is SQVTM and CDR2 is ANQGSEA in the germline V gene. Trimming pared 5 bases from V and 0 bases from J, leaving 5 bases between. This CDR3 comprises 12 residues. The CDR3, as DNA: TGCAGCGTTCTACTAGCCAAAAACATTCAGTACTTC. Its protein product is CSVLLAKNIQYF.

The chain couples TRBV5-1 to TRBJ2-7, with 8 bases aligning to TRBD2. V trimming: 0 bases; J trimming: 2 bases; junction bases outside the gene matches: 4. CDR1 SGHRS and CDR2 YFSETQ come from the germline V gene. The CDR3 runs to 15 residues. CDR3 sequence reads: CASSLGPGGAYEQYF. CDR3 in DNA: TGCGCCAGCAGCTTGGGACCCGGGGGGGCCTACGAGCAGTACTTC.

The V gene is TRBV29-1, the J gene TRBJ2-2; maybe TRBD1 (6 bases). This CDR3 comprises 15 residues. The germline gives CDR1 SQVTM, CDR2 ANQGSEA. Between the trimmed V and J ends, which lost 6 bases and 2 bases, there was a span of 16 bases. CDR3 nucleotides: TGCAGCGTCAAAGGAGGACAGCCTAACACCGGGGAGCTGTTTTTT. The encoded protein is CSVKGGQPNTGELFF.

V usage is TRBV18 and J usage is TRBJ2-6, with TRBD1 matching 9 bases. The CDR3 is 17 amino acids. Germline loops: CDR1 KGHSH, CDR2 LQKENI. V lost 5 bases, J lost 0 bases, and 5 bases stayed unmatched. CDR3 protein: CASSSGQGSSGANVLTF. The CDR3 nucleotides read TGTGCCAGCTCATCGGGACAGGGAAGCTCTGGGGCCAACGTCCTGACTTTC.

The rearrangement uses TRBV6-5 and TRBJ1-1; D possibly corresponds to TRBD1 (5 bases). The CDR3 is made up of 12 amino acids. Trimming took 0 bases from V and 11 from J, leaving 10 bases between them. Germline V CDR1 and CDR2: MNHEY, SVGAGI. In nucleotides, the CDR3 is TGTGCCAGCAGTTACTCCCGGGGGGTGGCTTTCTTT. Its translation is CASSYSRGVAFF.

This clone was found once. V gene TRBV30 combines with J gene TRBJ2-1; D perhaps matches TRBD2 (5 bases). V was cut by 0 bases and J by 6 bases, with 9 bases left in between. The CDR3 contains 13 residues. Germline values: CDR1 GTSNPN, CDR2 SVGIG (reference sequence). In nucleotides, the CDR3 is TGTGCCTGGAGTGTAGGGAGTCCCAATGAGCAGTTCTTC. Residues: CAWSVGSPNEQFF.

The V call is TRBV18, the J call TRBJ2-7; 7 nucleotides line up with TRBD2. There are 20 residues in the CDR3. J gave up 0 bases and V 3 bases, and 20 bases lay outside the gene matches. Germline CDR1 reads KGHSH; CDR2 reads LQKENI. The CDR3 loop reads CASSPIAGANSGLSSYEQYF. The CDR3 bases are TGTGCCAGCTCACCCATTGCAGGCGCAAATAGCGGGCTCAGCTCCTACGAGCAGTACTTC.

This clone was detected once. CDR3 protein: CASSTRGRAPLSYNEQFF. CDR3 DNA: TGTGCCAGCAGCACTCGAGGGAGGGCCCCCCTCTCCTACAATGAGCAGTTCTTC. The chain joins TRBV21-1 to TRBJ2-1; TRBD2, the table's D call, was not compared with the DNA. TRBV21-1 is an annotated pseudogene. The CDR3 spans 18 residues.

DNA of the CDR3: TGTGCCTGGAGTGTACTTAGCACAGATACGCAGTATTTT. Amino acid sequence: CAWSVLSTDTQYF. The V gene is TRBV30, the J gene TRBJ2-3, with D hard to call. This CDR3 region has 13 residues. Looked up from germline, CDR1 is GTSNPN and CDR2 is SVGIG (reference sequence). V shed 0 bases and J shed 0 bases, with 4 bases lying between them.

The chain has TRBV5-1 and TRBJ1-1, with D maybe TRBD1 (6 bases). The V end lost 2 bases, the J end lost 2 bases, and 10 bases lay between the germline ends. CDR1 is SGHRS and CDR2 is YFSETQ in the germline V gene. This CDR3 region has 14 residues. Written as DNA, the CDR3 is TGCGCCAGCAGCTTCGGCGGGGGCAACACTGAAGCTTTCTTT. Translating it yields CASSFGGGNTEAFF.

This chain links TRBV7-6 with TRBJ2-7, with a tentative D call TRBD1 (6 bases). V gave up 5 bases and J gave up 2 bases, with 13 bases separating them. The CDR3 consists of 14 residues. In germline, CDR1 is SGHVS, CDR2 FNYEAQ. DNA of the CDR3: TGTGCCAGCAGCCCCAGGTGGGGGCCCTACGAGCAGTACTTC. Its protein is CASSPRWGPYEQYF. The full variable domain, with the rest looked up from reference TRBV7-6 and TRBJ2-7, is GAGVSQSPRYKVTKRGQDVALRCDPISGHVSLYWYRQALGQGPEFLTYFNYEAQQDKSGLPNDRFSAERPEGSISTLTIQRTEQRDSAMYRCASSPRWGPYEQYFGPGTRLTVT.

The table lists this clone with a few counts. This chain uses TRBV4-3 with TRBJ2-6, with a possible D match to TRBD1 (6 bases). V lost 0 bases, J lost 0 bases, and 6 bases lay in between. Germline V gene data show CDR1 as LGHNA and CDR2 as YSLEER. The CDR3 covers 16 residues. The CDR3 DNA is TGCGCCAGCAGCCAAGAGGGACACTCTGGGGCCAACGTCCTGACTTTC. Translation gives CASSQEGHSGANVLTF.

The chain employs TRBV5-4 and TRBJ2-3; TRBD2 is a possible D gene (6 bases). In germline, CDR1 is SGHNT, CDR2 YYREEE (reference sequence). V lost 4 bases to trimming and J lost 2 bases, with 11 bases between them. This CDR3 is built from 14 residues. The CDR3 nucleotides are TGTGCCAGCAGCCAGGGACTTTACACAGATACGCAGTATTTT. Its translation is CASSQGLYTDTQYF. Full variable domain (missing parts from reference TRBV5-4 and TRBJ2-3): ETGVTQSPTHLIKTRGQQVTLRCSSQSGHNTVSWYQQALGQGPQFIFQYYREEENGRGNFPPRFSGLQFPNYSSELNVNALELDDSALYLCASSQGLYTDTQYFGPGTRLTVL.

The V call is TRBV11-2, the J call TRBJ2-7, with D unclear. The CDR3 spans 17 residues. CDR1 SGHAT and CDR2 FQNNGV come from the germline V gene. The ends were cut back, 5 bases at V and 4 bases at J, with 24 bases in the middle. CDR3 residues: CASSRTSRLQPSYEQYF. CDR3 nucleotides: TGTGCCAGCAGCCGTACCTCGAGGCTCCAGCCCTCATACGAGCAGTACTTC.

This clone was seen just once. The chain recombines TRBV19 with TRBJ1-3, with unresolved D. Germline lookup yields CDR1 LNHDA and CDR2 SQIVND (reference sequence). V was shortened by 7 bases and J by 4 bases, with 20 bases between the two germline ends. CDR3 length: 16 residues. The DNA of the CDR3 is TGTGCCAGTACCATACGAGAGGGAAGGATCGGAAACACCATATATTTT. Translation gives CASTIREGRIGNTIYF.

The rearrangement links TRBV5-1 to TRBJ2-5; 8 nucleotides agree with TRBD1. Germline lookup yields CDR1 SGHRS and CDR2 YFSETQ. Losses at the gene ends were 4 bases for V and 5 bases for J; bases not matched to a gene: 4. The CDR3 runs to 13 residues. The CDR3: CASSTGQGETQYF. The CDR3 DNA sequence: TGCGCCAGCAGCACAGGACAGGGCGAGACCCAGTACTTC.

Here the CDR3 reads CASSRTGSGQPQHF. The DNA for the CDR3 is TGTGCCAGCAGTCGGACAGGATCGGGCCAGCCCCAGCATTTT. J is TRBJ1-5 and V is TRBV28, with TRBD1 matching 7 bases. CDR3 length equals 14 residues. Trimming cost V 5 bases and J 7 bases; bases outside gene matches: 8. Germline CDR1 and CDR2: MDHEN and SYDVKM.

This rearrangement joins TRBV19 to TRBJ1-5; D is uncertain. This CDR3 has 13 residues. V was cut by 2 bases and J by 6 bases, with 8 bases left in between. CDR1 is LNHDA, CDR2 SQIVND, per germline (reference sequence). Written as DNA, the CDR3 is TGTGCCAGTAGTATAACCGCTATTCAGCCCCAGCATTTT. This codes for CASSITAIQPQHF.

V usage is TRBV7-9 and J usage is TRBJ2-7; weak D call: TRBD2 (7 bases). The CDR3 contains 17 residues. Germline loops: CDR1 SEHNR, CDR2 FQNEAQ (reference sequence). V lost 6 bases, J lost 2 bases, and 23 bases lay in between. The CDR3 spells CASRPPTRGGTAYEQYF. Here the CDR3 DNA reads TGTGCCAGCAGGCCCCCGACCCGCGGGGGCACCGCCTACGAGCAGTACTTC.

This chain joins TRBV28 and TRBJ1-2, with D possibly TRBD1 on 6 matching bases. Germline CDR1 MDHEN, CDR2 SYDVKM. V was clipped by 5 bases and J by 0 bases, with 13 bases between them. This CDR3 comprises 15 residues. The CDR3: CASSTTWTANYGYTF. In DNA form, the CDR3 reads TGTGCCAGCAGTACAACGTGGACAGCTAACTATGGCTACACCTTC.

This clone was counted once. The chain has TRBV6-6 and TRBJ2-5; TRBD2 might be the D (6 bases). From germline, CDR1 is MNHNY and CDR2 SVGAGI (reference sequence). V lost 5 bases, J lost 5 bases, and 24 bases lay in between. This CDR3 comprises 17 residues. This CDR3 is CASSPRGSAARGETQYF. The CDR3 DNA is TGTGCCAGCAGTCCACGTGGTAGTGCAGCCCGGGGGGAGACCCAGTACTTC.

The rearrangement joins TRBV5-4 to TRBJ2-7, with 11 bases fitting TRBD2. The CDR3 contains 15 residues. Trimming at V came to 2 bases and at J to 2 bases, leaving 3 bases not matched to a gene. The germline V gene has CDR1 SGHNT and CDR2 YYREEE (reference sequence). This CDR3 is CASSLGTSGTYEQYF. The CDR3 coding sequence is TGTGCCAGCAGCTTAGGGACTAGCGGAACCTACGAGCAGTACTTC.

This rearrangement joins TRBV9 to TRBJ2-3; perhaps TRBD1 as D (5 bases). The V gene lost 5 bases and the J gene lost 2 bases, with 15 bases spanning the gap. Per germline, CDR1 SGDLS and CDR2 YYNGEE. The CDR3 extends over 15 amino acids. Here the CDR3 DNA reads TGTGCCAGCAGACGTACAGGAACACTCACAGATACGCAGTATTTT. It is translated as CASRRTGTLTDTQYF.

The chain links TRBV24-1 to TRBJ1-2; TRBD1 is a possible D gene (5 bases). The CDR3 is made up of 14 amino acids. Germline CDR1 KGHDR, CDR2 SFDVKD. V dropped 4 bases and J dropped 3 bases, with 11 bases sitting between them. CDR3 sequence reads: CATSERGRHYGYTF. The CDR3 DNA reads as TGTGCCACCAGTGAAAGGGGTCGGCACTATGGCTACACCTTC.

The chain recombines TRBV28 with TRBJ2-1; TRBD2 matches 8 bases. Germline CDR1 MDHEN, CDR2 SYDVKM. CDR3 length: 16 amino acids. The V gene end was trimmed by 7 bases and the J gene end by 0 bases; junction bases not matched to a gene: 8. The CDR3 DNA follows: TGTGCCAGCACCTTAGTAGCGGGACACTCCTACAATGAGCAGTTCTTC. This encodes CASTLVAGHSYNEQFF.

This clone was counted between two and nine times. This chain uses TRBV6-1 with TRBJ1-2, with 10 bases fitting TRBD1. With 2 bases clipped from V and 5 bases from J, the junction kept 14 bases outside the gene matches. This CDR3 spans 18 amino acids. The germline V gene has CDR1 MNHNS and CDR2 SASEGT. The CDR3 sequence is CASSEKVWGQGPTYGYTF. The DNA of the CDR3 is TGTGCCAGCAGTGAAAAAGTCTGGGGACAGGGGCCCACTTATGGCTACACCTTC.